The T cell receptor (beta chain) under discussion was sequenced for a study of cytomegalovirus exposure and HLA in healthy donors. Study findings and constraints: The study designated roughly 160 TCR beta chains cytomegalovirus-associated. According to reports, the classifier identified cytomegalovirus status with high specificity and sensitivity. Later on, a genetic analysis was performed. It linked a missense variant in DCLRE1C with V- and J-gene trimming of TCR beta.

As for this clone: No antigen is known for it.

Donors were nominally healthy when sampled, though unrecorded immune exposures were likely. Vbeta (60) and Jbeta (13) primers were used in the PCR. Data came from immunoSEQ multiplex PCR; TCRdb stores just in-frame clones and leaves some out. The sample has 180,000 or so clones, 77% seen once. This CDR3 has 14 residues. V dropped 3 bases and J dropped 1 base, with 10 bases sitting between them. Per the germline V gene, CDR1 is SGHNT and CDR2 is YYREEE (reference sequence). This clonotype originated in a man aged 18 to 30 in good health and CMV-seronegative. The chain links TRBV5-4 to TRBJ2-5; D unresolved. Sequenced input: PBMCs. CDR3 loop: CASSSKQVQETQYF. CDR3 bases: TGTGCCAGCAGCTCAAAGCAGGTCCAAGAGACCCAGTACTTC.